This TCR beta chain was sequenced in a study of blood T cell repertoires in COVID-19. About the study: Acute-phase and convalescent COVID-19 samples originated in the United States, Italy and Spain. T cells, B-cell-depleted T cells, or PBMCs supplied cDNA or gDNA.

It was within 2 weeks before study entry that exposed participants met a COVID-19 case. In the source study's methods: Amplification of reference gene primers was used by the study to estimate nucleated cell counts. The repertoire was sequenced with immunoSEQ multiplex PCR; TCRdb's copy has only in-frame clones and lacks some. V, J and clone size are those of that table, while D and trimming were read from the DNA. The sample lists around 270,000 clones, over 70% occurring once. The CDR3 runs to 15 residues. Per the germline V gene, CDR1 is SGHNT and CDR2 is YYREEE (reference sequence). The junction had 6 bases not matched to a gene; V was cut back by 0 bases and J by 7 bases.

The chain is built from TRBV5-4 and TRBJ2-3; 9 positions agree with TRBD2. Sequencing was done on a sample of PBMCs or T cells enriched from blood (not recorded which). This clonotype was sampled from a woman aged 35 to 49 who had been exposed to COVID-19. The CDR3 bases are TGTGCCAGCAGCTTGGGCGGGGGGGCCAGTAATACGCAGTATTTT. Encoded protein: CASSLGGGASNTQYF.